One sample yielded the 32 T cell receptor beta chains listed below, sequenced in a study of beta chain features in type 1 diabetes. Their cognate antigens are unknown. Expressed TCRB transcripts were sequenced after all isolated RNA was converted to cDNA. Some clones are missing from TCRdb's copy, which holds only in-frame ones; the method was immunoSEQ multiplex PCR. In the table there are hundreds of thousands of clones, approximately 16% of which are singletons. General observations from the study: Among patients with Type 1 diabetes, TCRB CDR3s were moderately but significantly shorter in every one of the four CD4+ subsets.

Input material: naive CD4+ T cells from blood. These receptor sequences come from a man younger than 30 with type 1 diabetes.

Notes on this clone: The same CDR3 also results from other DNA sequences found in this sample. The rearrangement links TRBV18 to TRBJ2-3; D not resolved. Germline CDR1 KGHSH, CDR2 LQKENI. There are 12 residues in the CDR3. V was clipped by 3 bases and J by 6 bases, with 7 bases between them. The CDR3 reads CASSPSRDTQYF. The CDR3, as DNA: TGTGCCAGCTCACCGTCCCGGGATACGCAGTATTTT.

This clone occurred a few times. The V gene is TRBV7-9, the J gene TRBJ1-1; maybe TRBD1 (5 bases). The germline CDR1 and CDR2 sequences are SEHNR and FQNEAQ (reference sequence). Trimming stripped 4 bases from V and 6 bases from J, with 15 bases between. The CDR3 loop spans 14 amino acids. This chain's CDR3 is CASSSVGDTAEAFF. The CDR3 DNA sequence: TGTGCCAGCAGCTCTGTAGGGGATACGGCTGAAGCTTTCTTT.

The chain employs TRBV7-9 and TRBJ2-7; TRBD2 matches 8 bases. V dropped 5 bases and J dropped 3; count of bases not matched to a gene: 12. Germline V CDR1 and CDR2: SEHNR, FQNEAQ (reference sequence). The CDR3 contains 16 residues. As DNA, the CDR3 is TGTGCCAGCAGCCGAGGACTAGCAGTTGGTAGCTACGAGCAGTACTTC. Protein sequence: CASSRGLAVGSYEQYF.

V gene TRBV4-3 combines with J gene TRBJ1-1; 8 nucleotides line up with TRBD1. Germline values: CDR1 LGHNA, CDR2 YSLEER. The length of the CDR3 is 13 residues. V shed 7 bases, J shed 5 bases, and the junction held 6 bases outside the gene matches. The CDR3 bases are TGCGCCAGCACCGACTACAGGGGGACTGAAGCTTTCTTT. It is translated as CASTDYRGTEAFF.

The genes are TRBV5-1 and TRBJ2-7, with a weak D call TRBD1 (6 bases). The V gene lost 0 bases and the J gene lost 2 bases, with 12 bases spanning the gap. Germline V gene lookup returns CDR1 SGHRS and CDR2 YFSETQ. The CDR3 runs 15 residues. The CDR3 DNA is TGCGCCAGCAGCTTGGAAGGGGGTCCCACCTACGAGCAGTACTTC. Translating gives CASSLEGGPTYEQYF. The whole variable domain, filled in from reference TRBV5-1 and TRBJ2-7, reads KAGVTQTPRYLIKTRGQQVTLSCSPISGHRSVSWYQQTPGQGLQFLFEYFSETQRNKGNFPGRFSGRQFSNSRSEMNVSTLELGDSALYLCASSLEGGPTYEQYFGPGTRLTVT.

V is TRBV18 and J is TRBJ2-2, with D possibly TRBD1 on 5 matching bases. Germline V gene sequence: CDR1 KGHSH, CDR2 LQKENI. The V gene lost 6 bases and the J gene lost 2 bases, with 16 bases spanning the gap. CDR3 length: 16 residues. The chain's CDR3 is CASSDGDRANTGELFF. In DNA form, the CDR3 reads TGTGCCAGCTCGGACGGAGACAGAGCTAACACCGGGGAGCTGTTTTTT.

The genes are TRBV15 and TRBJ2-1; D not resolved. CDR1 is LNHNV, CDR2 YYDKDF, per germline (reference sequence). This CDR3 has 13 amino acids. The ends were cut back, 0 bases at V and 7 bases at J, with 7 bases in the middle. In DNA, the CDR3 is TGTGCCACCAGCAGAGATCGTCCGAATGAGCAGTTCTTC. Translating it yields CATSRDRPNEQFF. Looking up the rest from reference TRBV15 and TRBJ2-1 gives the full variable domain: DAMVIQNPRYQVTQFGKPVTLSCSQTLNHNVMYWYQQKSSQAPKLLFHYYDKDFNNEADTPDNFQSRRPNTSFCFLDIRSPGLGDTAMYLCATSRDRPNEQFFGPGTRLTVL.

For the CDR3, the DNA is TGTGCCAGCAGGTCGGGGAGACTGGACACTGAAGCTTTCTTT. Encoded protein: CASRSGRLDTEAFF. This chain joins TRBV6-1 and TRBJ1-1; no reliable D call. This CDR3 contains 14 residues. Germline V gene sequence: CDR1 MNHNS, CDR2 SASEGT. V lost 6 bases and J lost 3, with 14 bases in between.

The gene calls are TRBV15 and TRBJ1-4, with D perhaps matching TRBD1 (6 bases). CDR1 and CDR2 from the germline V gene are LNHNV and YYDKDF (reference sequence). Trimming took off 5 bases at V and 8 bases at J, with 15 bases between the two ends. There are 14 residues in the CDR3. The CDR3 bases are TGTGCCACCAGCCCCCGGGGGGCGGGAGAAAAACTGTTTTTT. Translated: CATSPRGAGEKLFF.

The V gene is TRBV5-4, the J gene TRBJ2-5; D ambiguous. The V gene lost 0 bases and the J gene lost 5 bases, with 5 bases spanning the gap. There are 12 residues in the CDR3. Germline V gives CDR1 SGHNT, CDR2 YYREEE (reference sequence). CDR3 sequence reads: CASSLASETQYF. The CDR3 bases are TGTGCCAGCAGCTTGGCCTCGGAGACCCAGTACTTC. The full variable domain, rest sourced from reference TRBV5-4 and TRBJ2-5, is ETGVTQSPTHLIKTRGQQVTLRCSSQSGHNTVSWYQQALGQGPQFIFQYYREEENGRGNFPPRFSGLQFPNYSSELNVNALELDDSALYLCASSLASETQYFGPGTRLLVL.

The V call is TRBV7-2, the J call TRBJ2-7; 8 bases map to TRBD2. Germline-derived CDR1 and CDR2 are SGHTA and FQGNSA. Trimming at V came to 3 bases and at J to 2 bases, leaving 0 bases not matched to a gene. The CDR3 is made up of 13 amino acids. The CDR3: CASSLTSAYEQYF. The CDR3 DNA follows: TGTGCCAGCAGCTTGACTAGCGCCTACGAGCAGTACTTC.

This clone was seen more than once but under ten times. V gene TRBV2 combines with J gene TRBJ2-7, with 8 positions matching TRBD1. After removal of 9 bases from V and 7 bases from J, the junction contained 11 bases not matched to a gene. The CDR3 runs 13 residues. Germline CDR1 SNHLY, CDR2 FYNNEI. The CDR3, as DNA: TGTGCCAGTACCCGACAGGGGTCGTGGGAGCAGTACTTC. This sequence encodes CASTRQGSWEQYF.

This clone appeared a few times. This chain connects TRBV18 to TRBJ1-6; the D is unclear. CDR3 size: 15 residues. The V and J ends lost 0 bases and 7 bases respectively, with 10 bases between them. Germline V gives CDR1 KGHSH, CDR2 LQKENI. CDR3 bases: TGTGCCAGCTCACCACCGTTCCTTCGGAATTCACCCCTCCACTTT. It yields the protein CASSPPFLRNSPLHF.

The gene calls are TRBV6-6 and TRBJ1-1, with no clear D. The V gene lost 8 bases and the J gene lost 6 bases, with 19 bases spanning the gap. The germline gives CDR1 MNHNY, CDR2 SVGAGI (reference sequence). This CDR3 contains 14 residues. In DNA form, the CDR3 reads TGTGCCAGCGGGGAGGTGGGGTGGGTCCCTGAAGCTTTCTTT. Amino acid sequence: CASGEVGWVPEAFF.

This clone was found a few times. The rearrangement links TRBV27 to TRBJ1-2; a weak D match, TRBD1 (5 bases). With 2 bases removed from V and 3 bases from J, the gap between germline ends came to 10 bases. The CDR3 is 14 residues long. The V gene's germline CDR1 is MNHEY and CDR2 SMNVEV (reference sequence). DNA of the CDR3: TGTGCCAGCAGTTTAGCAGGGTCGGACTATGGCTACACCTTC. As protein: CASSLAGSDYGYTF.

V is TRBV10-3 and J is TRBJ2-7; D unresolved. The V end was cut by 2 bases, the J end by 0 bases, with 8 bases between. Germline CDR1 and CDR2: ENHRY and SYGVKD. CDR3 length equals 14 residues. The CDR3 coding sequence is TGTGCCATCAGTGAGGGGTGGAGCTCCTACGAGCAGTACTTC. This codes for CAISEGWSSYEQYF.

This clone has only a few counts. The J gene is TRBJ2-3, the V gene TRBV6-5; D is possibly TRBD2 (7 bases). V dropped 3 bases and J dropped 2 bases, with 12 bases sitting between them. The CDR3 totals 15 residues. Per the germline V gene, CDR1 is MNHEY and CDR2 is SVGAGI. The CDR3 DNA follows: TGTGCCAGCAGTTATTGGGGGGGGGCCACAGATACGCAGTATTTT. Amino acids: CASSYWGGATDTQYF.

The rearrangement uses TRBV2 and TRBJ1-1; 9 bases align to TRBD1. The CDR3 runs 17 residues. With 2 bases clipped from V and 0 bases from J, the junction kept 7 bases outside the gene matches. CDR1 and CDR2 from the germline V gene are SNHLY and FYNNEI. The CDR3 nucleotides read TGTGCCAGCAGTGAAAGGGGTACAGGGGGCCTGAACACTGAAGCTTTCTTT. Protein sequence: CASSERGTGGLNTEAFF.

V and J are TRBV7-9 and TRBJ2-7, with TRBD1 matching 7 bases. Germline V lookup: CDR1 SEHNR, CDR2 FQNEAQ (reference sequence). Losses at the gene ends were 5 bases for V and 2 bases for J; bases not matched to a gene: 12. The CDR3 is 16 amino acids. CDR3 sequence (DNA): TGTGCCAGCAGCAGACGCCGGGACAGCGTCCCCTACGAGCAGTACTTC. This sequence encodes CASSRRRDSVPYEQYF.

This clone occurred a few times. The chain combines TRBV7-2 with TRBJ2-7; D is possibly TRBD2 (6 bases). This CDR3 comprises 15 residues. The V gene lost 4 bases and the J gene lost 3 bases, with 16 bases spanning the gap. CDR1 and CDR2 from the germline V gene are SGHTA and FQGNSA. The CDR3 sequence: CASSSQSGLVYEQYF. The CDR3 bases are TGTGCCAGCAGCTCACAAAGCGGGTTAGTCTACGAGCAGTACTTC.

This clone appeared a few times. The CDR3 spells CASIPGLAGTVEQFF. In DNA, the CDR3 is TGTGCCAGCATCCCGGGACTAGCGGGAACGGTTGAGCAGTTCTTC. The genes are TRBV7-9 and TRBJ2-1, with 13 nucleotides matching TRBD2. CDR1 and CDR2 (germline): SEHNR, FQNEAQ (reference sequence). V lost 7 bases and J lost 9; bases outside the gene matches: 9. The CDR3 is made up of 15 amino acids. The whole variable domain, remainder taken from reference TRBV7-9 and TRBJ2-1, is DTGVSQNPRHKITKRGQNVTFRCDPISEHNRLYWYRQTLGQGPEFLTYFQNEAQLEKSRLLSDRFSAERPKGSFSTLEIQRTEQGDSAMYLCASIPGLAGTVEQFFGPGTRLTVL.

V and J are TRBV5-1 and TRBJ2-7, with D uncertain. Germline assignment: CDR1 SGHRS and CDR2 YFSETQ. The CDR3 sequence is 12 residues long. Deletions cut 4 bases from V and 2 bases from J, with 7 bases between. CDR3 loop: CASSSQAYEQYF. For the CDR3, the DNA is TGCGCCAGCAGCAGCCAGGCCTACGAGCAGTACTTC.

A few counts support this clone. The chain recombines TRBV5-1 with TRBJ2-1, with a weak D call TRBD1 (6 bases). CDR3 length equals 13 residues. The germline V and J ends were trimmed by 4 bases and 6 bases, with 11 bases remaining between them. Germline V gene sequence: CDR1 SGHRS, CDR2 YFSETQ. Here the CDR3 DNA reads TGCGCCAGCAGCCGGGCAGGGGCCAATGAGCAGTTCTTC. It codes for CASSRAGANEQFF.

CDR3 DNA: TGTGCCAGCAAATCGGGGGGAGCCACAGATACGCAGTATTTT. Protein product: CASKSGGATDTQYF. V usage is TRBV28 and J usage is TRBJ2-3, with TRBD2 identical over 7 bases. This CDR3 has 14 amino acids. The V gene end was trimmed by 7 bases and the J gene end by 2 bases; junction bases not matched to a gene: 6. In germline, CDR1 is MDHEN, CDR2 SYDVKM.

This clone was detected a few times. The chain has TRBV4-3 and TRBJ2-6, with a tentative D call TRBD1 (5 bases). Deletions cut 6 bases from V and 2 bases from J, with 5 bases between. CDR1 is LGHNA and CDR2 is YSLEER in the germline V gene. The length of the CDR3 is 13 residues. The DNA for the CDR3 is TGCGCCAGCAGGGGGCCTGGGGCCAACGTCCTGACTTTC. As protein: CASRGPGANVLTF.

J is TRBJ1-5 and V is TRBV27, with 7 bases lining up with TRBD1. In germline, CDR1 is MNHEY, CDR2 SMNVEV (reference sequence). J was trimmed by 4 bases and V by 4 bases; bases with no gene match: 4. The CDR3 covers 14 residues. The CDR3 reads CASSSRDSNQPQHF. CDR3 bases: TGTGCCAGCAGTTCCCGGGACAGTAATCAGCCCCAGCATTTT.

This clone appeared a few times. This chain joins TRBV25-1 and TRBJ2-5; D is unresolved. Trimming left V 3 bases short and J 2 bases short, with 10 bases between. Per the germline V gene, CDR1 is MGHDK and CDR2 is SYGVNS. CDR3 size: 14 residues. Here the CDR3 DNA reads TGTGCCAGCAGTGATGGCGGCTTTCAAGAGACCCAGTACTTC. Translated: CASSDGGFQETQYF. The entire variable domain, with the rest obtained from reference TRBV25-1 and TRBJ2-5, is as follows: EADIYQTPRYLVIGTGKKITLECSQTMGHDKMYWYQQDPGMELHLIHYSYGVNSTEKGDLSSESTVSRIRTEHFPLTLESARPSHTSQYLCASSDGGFQETQYFGPGTRLLVL.

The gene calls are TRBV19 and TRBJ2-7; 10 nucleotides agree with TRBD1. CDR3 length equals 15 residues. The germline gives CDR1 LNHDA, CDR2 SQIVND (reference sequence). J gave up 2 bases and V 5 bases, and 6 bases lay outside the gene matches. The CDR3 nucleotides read TGTGCCAGTAGTCTACGGGACAGGGGCCCCTACGAGCAGTACTTC. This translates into CASSLRDRGPYEQYF.

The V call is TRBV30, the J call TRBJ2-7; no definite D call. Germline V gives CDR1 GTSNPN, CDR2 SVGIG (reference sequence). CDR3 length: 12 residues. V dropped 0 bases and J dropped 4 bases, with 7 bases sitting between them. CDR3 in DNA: TGTGCCTGGAGTGTACTCCAATACGAGCAGTACTTC. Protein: CAWSVLQYEQYF.

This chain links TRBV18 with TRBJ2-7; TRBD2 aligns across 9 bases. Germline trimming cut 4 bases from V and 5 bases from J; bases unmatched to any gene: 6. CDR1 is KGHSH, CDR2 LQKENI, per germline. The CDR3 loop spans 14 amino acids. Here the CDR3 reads CASSRSGRFDEQYF. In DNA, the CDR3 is TGTGCCAGCTCACGTAGCGGGAGATTCGACGAGCAGTACTTC.

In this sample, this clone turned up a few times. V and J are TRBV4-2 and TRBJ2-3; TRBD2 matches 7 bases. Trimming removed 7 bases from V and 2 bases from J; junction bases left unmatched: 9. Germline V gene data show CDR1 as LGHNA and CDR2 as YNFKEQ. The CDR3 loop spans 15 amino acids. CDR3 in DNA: TGTGCCAGCAACTCGGGGCGGGGGAACACAGATACGCAGTATTTT. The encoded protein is CASNSGRGNTDTQYF.

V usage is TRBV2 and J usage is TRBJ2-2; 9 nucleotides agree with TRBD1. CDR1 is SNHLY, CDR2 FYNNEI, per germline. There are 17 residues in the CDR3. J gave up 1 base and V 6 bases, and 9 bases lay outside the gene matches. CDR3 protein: CASSLVPGQGNTGELFF. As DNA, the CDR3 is TGTGCCAGCAGCCTCGTCCCGGGACAGGGGAACACCGGGGAGCTGTTTTTT.